Each of the 3 T cell receptor beta chains below was sequenced from the same sample in a study of OX40 agonist ivuxolimab in advanced cancers. Generated by immunoSEQ multiplex PCR, the TCRdb table keeps only in-frame clones and is missing some. The sample shows approximately 70,000 clones, more than 75% of them seen only once. The sample consisted of CD4+ or CD8+ T cells sorted from blood, taken in a trial of the OX40 agonist ivuxolimab. The source is an adult with an advanced solid tumor such as melanoma, head and neck, liver or kidney cancer.

The chain links TRBV6-6 to TRBJ2-5; 9 nucleotides match TRBD1. The DNA end is a closer match to TRBJ2-7, so the J assignment may be wrong. The CDR3 sequence is 12 residues long. Looked up from germline, CDR1 is MNHNY and CDR2 is SVGAGI (reference sequence). CDR3 sequence: CAGGQGRDEQYF. In nucleotides, the CDR3 is TGTGCCGGAGGACAGGGGCGGGACGAGCAGTACTTC.

In regard to this clone: Other DNA sequences from this sample encode an identical CDR3 as well. The rearrangement uses TRBV19 and TRBJ1-3; 8 bases map to TRBD1. The CDR3 sequence is 15 residues long. V trimming: 6 bases; J trimming: 8 bases; junction bases outside the gene matches: 12. Germline V gives CDR1 LNHDA, CDR2 SQIVND (reference sequence). CDR3 loop: CASRPAGQAGYTIYF. The CDR3, as DNA: TGTGCCAGTAGACCCGCGGGACAGGCCGGTTACACCATATATTTT.

V usage is TRBV7-9 and J usage is TRBJ2-3; no clear D gene. The CDR3 is made up of 14 amino acids. The germline gives CDR1 SEHNR, CDR2 FQNEAQ (reference sequence). Trimming pared 5 bases from V and 2 bases from J, leaving 11 bases between. In DNA, the CDR3 is TGTGCCAGCAGCCTGGGGTTTGACACAGATACGCAGTATTTT. Translation gives CASSLGFDTDTQYF. Based on the CDR3 plus reference TRBV7-9 and TRBJ2-3, the full variable domain is DTGVSQNPRHKITKRGQNVTFRCDPISEHNRLYWYRQTLGQGPEFLTYFQNEAQLEKSRLLSDRFSAERPKGSFSTLEIQRTEQGDSAMYLCASSLGFDTDTQYFGPGTRLTVL.